This paragraph reports one T cell receptor (beta chain). Its antigen is not identified. V lost 4 bases, J lost 3 bases, and 15 bases lay in between. The CDR3 contains 16 residues. CDR1 and CDR2 from the germline V gene are LGHDT and YNNKEL (reference sequence). Method: immunoSEQ multiplex PCR; TCRdb's copy keeps in-frame clones and lacks some. The table lists 120,000 to 150,000 clones, roughly 87% of them singletons. This record belongs to a study of T cell responses to AZD1222 COVID-19 vaccine. Study-level findings and limits: Scientists sampled the repertoires only once the peak T cell response had passed. After two AZD1222 doses, spike-specific TCR breadth and depth rose versus day 0. Clonal diversity may have been underestimated, and the donors were mostly white British, with more females than males. A reported finding is that nearly half of spike-specific TCRs target unmutated variant regions.

This specimen consisted of peripheral blood, obtained 28 days after the second dose of the MenACWY control vaccine. The rearrangement links TRBV3-1 (or the pseudogene TRBV3-2) to TRBJ2-2, with D tentatively TRBD1 or TRBD2 (6 bases each). This receptor was taken from an adult who received the MenACWY meningococcal vaccine as a control. The CDR3 sequence: CASSLPSGAHTGELFF. CDR3 nucleotide sequence: TGTGCCAGCAGCCTACCGTCGGGGGCCCACACCGGGGAGCTGTTTTTT.